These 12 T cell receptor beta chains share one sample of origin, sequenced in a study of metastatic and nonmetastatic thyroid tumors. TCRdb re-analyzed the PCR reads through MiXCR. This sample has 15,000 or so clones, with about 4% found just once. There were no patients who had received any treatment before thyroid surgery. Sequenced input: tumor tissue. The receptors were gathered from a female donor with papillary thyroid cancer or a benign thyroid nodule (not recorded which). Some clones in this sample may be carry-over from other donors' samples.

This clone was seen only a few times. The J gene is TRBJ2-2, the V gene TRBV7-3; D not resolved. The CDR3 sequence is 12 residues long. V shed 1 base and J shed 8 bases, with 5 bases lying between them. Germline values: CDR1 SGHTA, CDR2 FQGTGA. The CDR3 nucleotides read TGTGCCAGCAGCTTAAGGCGGGGGGAGCTGTTTTTT. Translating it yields CASSLRRGELFF.

CDR3 amino acids: CASSHQDQPQHF. As DNA, the CDR3 is TGTGCCAGCAGCCACCAGGATCAGCCCCAGCATTTT. V usage is TRBV6-1 and J usage is TRBJ1-5; D gene unclear. Trimming took 6 bases from V and 5 from J, leaving 8 bases between them. This CDR3 region has 12 residues. Per germline, CDR1 MNHNS and CDR2 SASEGT.

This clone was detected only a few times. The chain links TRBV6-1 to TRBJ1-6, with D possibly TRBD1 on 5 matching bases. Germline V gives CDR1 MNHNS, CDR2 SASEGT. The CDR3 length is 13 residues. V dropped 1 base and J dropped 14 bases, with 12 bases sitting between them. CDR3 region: CASSEGGAVTLHF. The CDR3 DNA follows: TGTGCCAGCAGTGAAGGGGGCGCGGTGACCCTCCACTTT.

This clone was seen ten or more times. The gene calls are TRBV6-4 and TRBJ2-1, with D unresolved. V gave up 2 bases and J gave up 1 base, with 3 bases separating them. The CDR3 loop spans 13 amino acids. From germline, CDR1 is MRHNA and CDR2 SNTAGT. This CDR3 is CASSDRSYNEQFF. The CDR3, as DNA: TGTGCCAGCAGTGACAGGTCCTACAATGAGCAGTTCTTC.

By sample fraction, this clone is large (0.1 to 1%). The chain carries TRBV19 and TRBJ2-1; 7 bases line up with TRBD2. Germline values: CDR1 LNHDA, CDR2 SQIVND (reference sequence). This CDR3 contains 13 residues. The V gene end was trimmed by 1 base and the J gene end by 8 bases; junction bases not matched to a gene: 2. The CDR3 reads CASSIAGGHEQFF. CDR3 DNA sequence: TGTGCCAGTAGTATAGCGGGAGGCCATGAGCAGTTCTTC.

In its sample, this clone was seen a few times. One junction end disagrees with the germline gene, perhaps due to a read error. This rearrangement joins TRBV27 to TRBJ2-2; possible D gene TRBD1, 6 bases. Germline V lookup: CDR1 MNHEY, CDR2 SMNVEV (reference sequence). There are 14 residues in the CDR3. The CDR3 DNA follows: TGTGCCAGCAGTCCCGGACAGATCACCGGCGAGCTGTTTTTT. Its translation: CASSPGQITGELFF.

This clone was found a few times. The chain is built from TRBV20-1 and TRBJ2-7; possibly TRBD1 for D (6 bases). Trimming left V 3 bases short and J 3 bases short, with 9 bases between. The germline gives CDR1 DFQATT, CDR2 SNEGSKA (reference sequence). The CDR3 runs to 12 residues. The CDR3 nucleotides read TGCAGTGCTAGCCAGGGGATCTACGAGCAGTACTTC. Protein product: CSASQGIYEQYF.

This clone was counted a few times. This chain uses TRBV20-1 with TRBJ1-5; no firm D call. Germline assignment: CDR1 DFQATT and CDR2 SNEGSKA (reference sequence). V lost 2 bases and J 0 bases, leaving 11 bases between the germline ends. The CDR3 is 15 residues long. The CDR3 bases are TGCAGTGCTAGACAAACCGAGGGTAGCAATCAGCCCCAGCATTTT. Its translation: CSARQTEGSNQPQHF.

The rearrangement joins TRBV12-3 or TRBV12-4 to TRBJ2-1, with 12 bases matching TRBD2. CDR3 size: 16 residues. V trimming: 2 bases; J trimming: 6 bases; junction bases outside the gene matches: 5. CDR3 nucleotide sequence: TGTGCCAGCAGTTTAATGGGACTAGCGGGCCTCAATGAGCAGTTCTTC. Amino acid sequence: CASSLMGLAGLNEQFF.

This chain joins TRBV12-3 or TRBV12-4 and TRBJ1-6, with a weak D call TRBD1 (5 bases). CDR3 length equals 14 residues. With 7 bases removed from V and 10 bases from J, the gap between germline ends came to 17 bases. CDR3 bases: TGTGCCAGCAACCTATGGGGGGGACGCTCACCCCTCCACTTT. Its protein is CASNLWGGRSPLHF.

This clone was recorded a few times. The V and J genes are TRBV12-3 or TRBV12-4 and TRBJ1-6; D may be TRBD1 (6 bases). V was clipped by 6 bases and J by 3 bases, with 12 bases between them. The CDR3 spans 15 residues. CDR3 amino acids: CASRRGQLYNSPLHF. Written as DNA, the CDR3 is TGTGCCAGCAGGCGCGGACAGCTCTATAATTCACCCCTCCACTTT.

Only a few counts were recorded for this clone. The CDR3 is CATGTGQNSPLHF. Here the CDR3 DNA reads TGTGCCACCGGGACAGGGCAGAATTCACCCCTCCACTTT. The chain links TRBV2 to TRBJ1-6; TRBD1 agrees at 9 bases. The germline CDR1 and CDR2 sequences are SNHLY and FYNNEI. The CDR3 length is 13 residues. V was pared by 10 bases and J by 7 bases, with 5 bases of the junction left unmatched.